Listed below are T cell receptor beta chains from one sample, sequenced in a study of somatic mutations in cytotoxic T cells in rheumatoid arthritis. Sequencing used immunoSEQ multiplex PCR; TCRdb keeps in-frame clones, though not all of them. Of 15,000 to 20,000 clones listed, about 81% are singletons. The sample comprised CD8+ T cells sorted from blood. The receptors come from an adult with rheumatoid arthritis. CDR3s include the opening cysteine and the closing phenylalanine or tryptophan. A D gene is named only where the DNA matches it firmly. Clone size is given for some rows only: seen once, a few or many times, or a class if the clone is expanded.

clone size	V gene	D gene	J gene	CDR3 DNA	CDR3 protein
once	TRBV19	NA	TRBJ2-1	TGTGCCAGTAGTGTAGCGGCTTACCCCTCCTACAATGAGCAGTTCTTC	CASSVAAYPSYNEQFF
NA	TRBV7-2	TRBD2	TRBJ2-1	TGTGCCAGCAGCTTAGACCGGGGGGCCTACAATGAGCAGTTCTTC	CASSLDRGAYNEQFF
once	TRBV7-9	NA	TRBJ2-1	TGTGCCAGCAGCTCAGCGGGCGAGCAGTTCTTC	CASSSAGEQFF
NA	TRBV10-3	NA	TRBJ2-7	TGTGCCATCAGTGAGAGGGAAGACAGCTCCTACGAGCAGTACTTC	CAISEREDSSYEQYF
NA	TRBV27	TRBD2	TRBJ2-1	TGTGCCAGCAGTTTCGACGGGCTAGCGGTGGGGAGCTCCTACAATGAGCAGTTCTTC	CASSFDGLAVGSSYNEQFF
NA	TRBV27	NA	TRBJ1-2	TGTGCCAGCAGTATCGCAATGGGGTATGGCTACACCTTC	CASSIAMGYGYTF
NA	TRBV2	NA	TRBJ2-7	TGTGCCAGCAGGAACTCGGGAGAGCAGTACTTC	CASRNSGEQYF
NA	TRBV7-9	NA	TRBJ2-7	TGTGCCAGCAGCAGATCCCACGAGCAGTACTTC	CASSRSHEQYF
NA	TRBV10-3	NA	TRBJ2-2	TGTGCCATCCCCACATCGAACACCGGGGAGCTGTTTTTT	CAIPTSNTGELFF
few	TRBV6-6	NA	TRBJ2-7	TGTGCCAGCAGTTACGACAGTTTCTACGAGCAGTACTTC	CASSYDSFYEQYF
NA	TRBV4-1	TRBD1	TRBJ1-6	TGCGCCAGCAGCCAATTGAATGGACAGGGCTATAATTCACCCCTCCACTTT	CASSQLNGQGYNSPLHF
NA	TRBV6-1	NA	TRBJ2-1	TGTGCCAGCAGGGCCCGGGACACATCCTACAATGAGCAGTTCTTC	CASRARDTSYNEQFF
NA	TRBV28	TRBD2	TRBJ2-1	TGTGCCAGCCGCCAGGGACTAGCGGGAGGGCCCTACAATGAGCAGTTCTTC	CASRQGLAGGPYNEQFF
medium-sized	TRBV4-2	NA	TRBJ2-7	TGTGCCAGCAGCCTCGGGGTCACTAGCTCCTACGAGCAGTACTTC	CASSLGVTSSYEQYF
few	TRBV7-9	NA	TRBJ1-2	TGTGCCAGCAGGGGGGTAGAAGGGTTGAACTATGGCTACACCTTC	CASRGVEGLNYGYTF